This entry lists 14 T cell receptor beta chains sequenced from one sample in a study of T cells expressing NK-cell markers. With the 5' RACE reads reprocessed, TCRdb shows one record per CDR3 protein and no DNA. This repertoire includes 150,000 or so distinct CDR3 sequences. The specimen was blood T cells: a sorted CD56 or NKG2C T cell subset, CD4+ or CD8+ T cells, or bulk PBMC T cells (not recorded which). The source is a woman aged 50 to 65 in good health.

The rearrangement uses TRBV19 and TRBJ2-1; the TRBD2 assignment by TCRdb is unverifiable without DNA. The germline gives CDR1 LNHDA, CDR2 SQIVND (reference sequence). This CDR3 comprises 14 residues. The chain's CDR3 is CASSPGLSPNEQFF.

The gene calls are TRBV6-5 and TRBJ2-2. CDR3 length equals 15 residues. Germline-derived CDR1 and CDR2 are MNHEY and SVGAGI. The CDR3 sequence is CASSYSTTNTGELFF.

This rearrangement joins TRBV21-1 to TRBJ2-7; without DNA, the TCRdb call of TRBD1 cannot be checked. TRBV21-1 is reported as a pseudogene. The CDR3 sequence is 14 residues long. The CDR3 protein is CASSIGQGSGEQYF.

The V call is TRBV5-1, the J call TRBJ2-7; TCRdb lists TRBD1, though no DNA is available to test this call. The CDR3 consists of 15 residues. Per the germline V gene, CDR1 is SGHRS and CDR2 is YFSETQ. The CDR3 reads CASSLRQGSFHEQYF. The full variable domain, rest sourced from reference TRBV5-1 and TRBJ2-7, is KAGVTQTPRYLIKTRGQQVTLSCSPISGHRSVSWYQQTPGQGLQFLFEYFSETQRNKGNFPGRFSGRQFSNSRSEMNVSTLELGDSALYLCASSLRQGSFHEQYFGPGTRLTVT.

The chain has TRBV4-2 and TRBJ2-4; TCRdb reports TRBD2, a call that lacks DNA to check it against. Germline CDR1 is LGHNA and CDR2 is YNFKEQ. The CDR3 is 16 amino acids. The CDR3 sequence is CASSQPGLGGGNIQYF.

V is TRBV12-2 and J is TRBJ2-5; the D call from TCRdb, TRBD1, cannot be confirmed without DNA. TRBV12-2 is flagged as a pseudogene. The CDR3 length is 16 residues. This CDR3 reads CASRLKRNRAEKTQYF.

This chain connects TRBV5-1 to TRBJ2-1; without DNA, the TCRdb call of TRBD1 cannot be checked. Germline V gives CDR1 SGHRS, CDR2 YFSETQ. The CDR3 is 17 amino acids. CDR3 sequence: CASSTTPPQLDSNEQFF.

The rearrangement joins TRBV4-1 to TRBJ2-1; TCRdb lists TRBD2, though no DNA is available to test this call. The length of the CDR3 is 13 residues. The germline V gene encodes CDR1 MGHRA and CDR2 YSYEKL. This chain's CDR3 is CASRTSGSDEQFF.

CDR3 residues: CASTNEKLEQFF. V is TRBV5-1 and J is TRBJ2-1. Germline V gene sequence: CDR1 SGHRS, CDR2 YFSETQ. The CDR3 loop spans 12 amino acids. Based on the CDR3 plus reference TRBV5-1 and TRBJ2-1, the full variable domain is KAGVTQTPRYLIKTRGQQVTLSCSPISGHRSVSWYQQTPGQGLQFLFEYFSETQRNKGNFPGRFSGRQFSNSRSEMNVSTLELGDSALYLCASTNEKLEQFFGPGTRLTVL.

The V gene is TRBV12-3 or TRBV12-4, the J gene TRBJ2-3; TCRdb returns TRBD2, unconfirmable since there is no DNA. This CDR3 has 15 residues. The CDR3 sequence is CASSLRWGTTDTQYF.

The chain couples TRBV12-5 to TRBJ2-2. The CDR3 is 13 amino acids. Germline V gene data show CDR1 as LGHNT and CDR2 as FRNRAP. CDR3 region: CASGPLNTGELFF.

The chain employs TRBV2 and TRBJ2-7; the TCRdb D gene call, TRBD2, has no DNA to confirm it. The CDR3 consists of 13 residues. Per germline, CDR1 SNHLY and CDR2 FYNNEI. CDR3 sequence reads: CAIPSRVVGEQYF. Full variable domain (outside the CDR3, taken from reference TRBV2 and TRBJ2-7): EPEVTQTPSHQVTQMGQEVILRCVPISNHLYFYWYRQILGQKVEFLVSFYNNEISEKSEIFDDQFSVERPDGSNFTLKIRSTKLEDSAMYFCAIPSRVVGEQYFGPGTRLTVT.

The gene calls are TRBV13 and TRBJ2-3; TCRdb calls TRBD2, which cannot be checked without DNA. Germline V gene lookup returns CDR1 PRHDT and CDR2 FYEKMQ (reference sequence). There are 14 residues in the CDR3. This chain's CDR3 is CASSLTSGIDTQYF.

The chain links TRBV4-1 to TRBJ1-2. Germline V CDR1 and CDR2: MGHRA, YSYEKL. CDR3 length: 14 residues. Here the CDR3 reads CASSQEEADYGYTF.